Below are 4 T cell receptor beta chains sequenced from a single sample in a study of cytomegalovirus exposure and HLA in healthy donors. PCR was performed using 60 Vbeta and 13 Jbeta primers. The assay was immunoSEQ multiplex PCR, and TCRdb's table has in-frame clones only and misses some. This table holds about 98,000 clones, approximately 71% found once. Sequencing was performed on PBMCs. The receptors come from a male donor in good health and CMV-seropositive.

The CDR3 protein is CASSFSTYIRTGREQFF. The DNA for the CDR3 is TGTGCCAGCAGCTTCTCTACTTATATTCGGACAGGCAGGGAGCAGTTCTTC. This rearrangement joins TRBV7-2 to TRBJ2-1; 7 nucleotides agree with TRBD1. With V trimmed by 3 bases and J by 10 bases, 18 bases remained unmatched. Germline V CDR1 and CDR2: SGHTA, FQGNSA. The CDR3 sequence is 17 residues long.

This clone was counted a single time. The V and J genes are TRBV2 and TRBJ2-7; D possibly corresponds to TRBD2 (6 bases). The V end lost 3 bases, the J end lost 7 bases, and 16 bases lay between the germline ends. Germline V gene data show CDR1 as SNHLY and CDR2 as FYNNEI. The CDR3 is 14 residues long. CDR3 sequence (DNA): TGTGCCAGCAGTGAGGGGCGGGGCTGGGGGGAGCAGTACTTC. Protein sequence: CASSEGRGWGEQYF.

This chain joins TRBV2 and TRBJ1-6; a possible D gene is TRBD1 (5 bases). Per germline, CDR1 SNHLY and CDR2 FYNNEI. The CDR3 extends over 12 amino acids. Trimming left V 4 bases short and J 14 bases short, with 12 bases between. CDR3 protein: CASSVAGGALHF. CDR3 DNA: TGTGCCAGCAGTGTGGCCGGGGGGGCCCTCCACTTT.

The CDR3 region has the DNA TGCGCCAGCACCCCTGATATGGCGGGATTTGGCAATGAGCAGTTCTTC. This translates into CASTPDMAGFGNEQFF. The V gene is TRBV4-1, the J gene TRBJ2-1; possibly TRBD2 for D (6 bases). The germline V gene has CDR1 MGHRA and CDR2 YSYEKL. This CDR3 has 16 amino acids. The V end was cut by 7 bases, the J end by 6 bases, with 22 bases between.